The 24 T cell receptor beta chains below were found in one sample sequenced in a study of T cells in localized non-small cell lung cancer. Using immunoSEQ multiplex PCR, the repertoire was profiled, and TCRdb retains in-frame clones only, with some absent. The sample consists of tens of thousands of clones, 85% to 90% of them appearing once. The sample here was peripheral blood, taken before any cancer treatment. Every receptor here comes from a man aged 40-75 years with stage I squamous cell lung carcinoma.

V usage is TRBV29-1 and J usage is TRBJ2-3; 7 bases map to TRBD1. V shed 2 bases, J shed 0 bases, and the junction held 2 bases outside the gene matches. CDR3 size: 14 residues. Germline V gene sequence: CDR1 SQVTM, CDR2 ANQGSEA. The CDR3 nucleotides are TGCAGCGTTGAAACAGGGGCTAGCACAGATACGCAGTATTTT. Translation: CSVETGASTDTQYF.

This clone was observed a few times. The J gene is TRBJ2-5, the V gene TRBV15; D is possibly TRBD1 (5 bases). The CDR3 has 15 amino acids. Germline V gives CDR1 LNHNV, CDR2 YYDKDF (reference sequence). Trimming pared 3 bases from V and 5 bases from J, leaving 16 bases between. CDR3 residues: CATSRDPTGSETQYF. The CDR3 DNA sequence: TGTGCCACCAGCAGGGATCCTACAGGAAGCGAGACCCAGTACTTC.

This chain connects TRBV7-9 to TRBJ2-1; D remains unclear. V gave up 5 bases and J gave up 6 bases, with 8 bases separating them. The CDR3 consists of 12 residues. Per germline, CDR1 SEHNR and CDR2 FQNEAQ (reference sequence). In nucleotides, the CDR3 is TGTGCCAGCAGCCCTACAATCAATGAGCAGTTCTTC. This codes for CASSPTINEQFF.

This chain connects TRBV28 to TRBJ2-3; a possible D gene is TRBD2 (5 bases). Per the germline V gene, CDR1 is MDHEN and CDR2 is SYDVKM. V dropped 5 bases and J dropped 2 bases, with 17 bases sitting between them. This CDR3 has 16 residues. The chain's CDR3 is CASSTSRTGFTDTQYF. The CDR3 region has the DNA TGTGCCAGCAGTACATCACGGACGGGGTTCACAGATACGCAGTATTTT.

This chain links TRBV18 with TRBJ2-3; 9 bases map to TRBD2. Germline lookup yields CDR1 KGHSH and CDR2 LQKENI. CDR3 length equals 15 residues. With V trimmed by 3 bases and J by 0 bases, 1 base remained unmatched. The CDR3: CASSPTSGSTDTQYF. CDR3 nucleotides: TGTGCCAGCTCACCGACTAGCGGAAGCACAGATACGCAGTATTTT.

The chain combines TRBV25-1 with TRBJ2-2; no clear D gene. The CDR3 has 14 amino acids. CDR1 MGHDK and CDR2 SYGVNS come from the germline V gene. The germline V and J ends were trimmed by 6 bases and 0 bases, with 8 bases remaining between them. The CDR3 coding sequence is TGTGCCAGCAGCTCCTCTCCGAACACCGGGGAGCTGTTTTTT. Its translation: CASSSSPNTGELFF.

The rearrangement uses TRBV5-1 and TRBJ1-1, with D maybe TRBD1 (5 bases). The germline CDR1 and CDR2 sequences are SGHRS and YFSETQ. The CDR3 has 13 residues. The V end lost 5 bases, the J end lost 1 base, and 9 bases lay between the germline ends. The CDR3 DNA reads TGCGCCAGCAGTTTTACAGGGAACACTGAAGCTTTCTTT. Encoded protein: CASSFTGNTEAFF.

This chain joins TRBV23-1 and TRBJ2-2; a possible D gene is TRBD1 (5 bases). TRBV23-1 belongs to the ORF category, with a function that is uncertain. V was cut by 0 bases and J by 4 bases, with 9 bases left in between. The CDR3 sequence is 15 residues long. The CDR3 region is CASSQSGVFTGELFF. CDR3 bases: TGCGCCAGCAGTCAATCAGGGGTTTTCACCGGGGAGCTGTTTTTT.

This clone was seen more than once but under ten times. The chain carries TRBV7-3 and TRBJ2-2, with TRBD1 as a possible D gene (5 bases). Germline CDR1 is SGHTA and CDR2 is FQGTGA. V was cut by 6 bases and J by 4 bases, with 12 bases left in between. The CDR3 runs 14 residues. The CDR3 loop reads CASRSGLSTGELFF. CDR3 DNA: TGTGCCAGCAGGTCAGGGCTTAGCACCGGGGAGCTGTTTTTT. Based on the CDR3 plus reference TRBV7-3 and TRBJ2-2, the full variable domain is GAGVSQTPSNKVTEKGKYVELRCDPISGHTALYWYRQSLGQGPEFLIYFQGTGAADDSGLPNDRFFAVRPEGSVSTLKIQRTERGDSAVYLCASRSGLSTGELFFGEGSRLTVL.

The J gene is TRBJ2-3, the V gene TRBV19; 12 bases agree with TRBD2. There are 16 residues in the CDR3. Germline V CDR1 and CDR2: LNHDA, SQIVND (reference sequence). V dropped 7 bases and J dropped 2; count of bases not matched to a gene: 7. The CDR3 region has the DNA TGTGCCAGTAACCACGGACTAGCGGGATACACAGATACGCAGTATTTT. Its protein is CASNHGLAGYTDTQYF.

The chain recombines TRBV29-1 with TRBJ1-1, with D unclear. Germline lookup yields CDR1 SQVTM and CDR2 ANQGSEA. Trimming removed 2 bases from V and 1 base from J, with 5 bases in between. CDR3 length equals 12 residues. The CDR3 DNA reads TGCAGCGTTGAATTACAGAACACTGAAGCTTTCTTT. This encodes CSVELQNTEAFF. Looking up the rest from reference TRBV29-1 and TRBJ1-1 gives the full variable domain: SAVISQKPSRDICQRGTSLTIQCQVDSQVTMMFWYRQQPGQSLTLIATANQGSEATYESGFVIDKFPISRPNLTFSTLTVSNMSPEDSSIYLCSVELQNTEAFFGQGTRLTVV.

This clone was found once. CDR3: CASSLEDGSSYGYTF. CDR3 coding DNA: TGTGCCAGCAGCCTCGAGGACGGCTCCTCCTATGGCTACACCTTC. This sequence joins TRBV4-2 and TRBJ1-2; D gene uncertain. The germline V and J ends were trimmed by 4 bases and 4 bases, with 16 bases remaining between them. The CDR3 loop spans 15 amino acids. Germline V gene sequence: CDR1 LGHNA, CDR2 YNFKEQ.

With respect to this clone: A junction boundary mismatches the germline segment, possibly from a read error. The chain is built from TRBV7-7 and TRBJ2-1, with D perhaps matching TRBD2 (6 bases). This CDR3 comprises 14 residues. Germline loops: CDR1 SSHAT, CDR2 FNYEAQ (reference sequence). CDR3 in amino acids: CASSLREMGNEQFF. The CDR3 DNA reads as TGTGCTAGCAGCCTACGGGAGATGGGGAATGAGCAGTTCTTC.

This clone is a singleton in its sample. In DNA form, the CDR3 reads TGTGCCAGCAGTTTATTACAGGGTGGTGGCTACACCTTC. It yields the protein CASSLLQGGGYTF. The chain carries TRBV27 and TRBJ1-2; D might be TRBD1 (6 bases). Trimming took 1 base from V and 7 from J, leaving 10 bases between them. In germline, CDR1 is MNHEY, CDR2 SMNVEV (reference sequence). CDR3 length: 13 amino acids.

The V gene is TRBV18, the J gene TRBJ2-3; maybe TRBD1 (6 bases). Trimming took off 3 bases at V and 0 bases at J, with 16 bases between the two ends. The germline V gene encodes CDR1 KGHSH and CDR2 LQKENI. This CDR3 comprises 17 residues. This CDR3 reads CASSPRPGHSSTDTQYF. The CDR3 nucleotides read TGTGCCAGCTCACCCAGGCCGGGACATAGCAGCACAGATACGCAGTATTTT.

This clone was seen just once. This rearrangement joins TRBV18 to TRBJ2-7; D is perhaps TRBD2 (5 bases). CDR1 KGHSH and CDR2 LQKENI come from the germline V gene. The CDR3 contains 12 residues. Deletions cut 6 bases from V and 6 bases from J, with 12 bases between. Here the CDR3 reads CASSQDGIEQYF. DNA of the CDR3: TGTGCCAGCTCCCAGGACGGGATCGAGCAGTACTTC.

The rearrangement uses TRBV11-2 and TRBJ1-1; D possibly corresponds to TRBD1 (6 bases). Trimming left V 5 bases short and J 5 bases short, with 15 bases between. Germline CDR1 reads SGHAT; CDR2 reads FQNNGV. CDR3 length: 14 amino acids. CDR3 sequence reads: CASSLPLRGTEAFF. CDR3 nucleotide sequence: TGTGCCAGCAGCCTCCCCCTAAGGGGGACTGAAGCTTTCTTT.

The gene calls are TRBV6-6 and TRBJ1-1; D is perhaps TRBD1 (6 bases). Germline assignment: CDR1 MNHNY and CDR2 SVGAGI (reference sequence). The CDR3 sequence is 14 residues long. V shed 8 bases and J shed 3 bases, with 16 bases lying between them. In DNA, the CDR3 is TGTGCCAGCTCGGCAGGGGCAGGGTACACTGAAGCTTTCTTT. Amino acid sequence: CASSAGAGYTEAFF.

The chain links TRBV6-5 to TRBJ1-1; D remains unclear. Germline CDR1 MNHEY, CDR2 SVGAGI. Trimming shortened V by 0 bases and J by 0 bases, and 8 bases separated the two germline ends. There are 15 residues in the CDR3. CDR3: CASSYSDQMNTEAFF. Here the CDR3 DNA reads TGTGCCAGCAGTTACTCGGATCAGATGAACACTGAAGCTTTCTTT.

The chain carries TRBV28 and TRBJ1-5; weak D call: TRBD1 (6 bases). V was shortened by 8 bases and J by 5 bases, with 22 bases between the two germline ends. The CDR3 is 16 residues long. Germline V gene data show CDR1 as MDHEN and CDR2 as SYDVKM. CDR3 loop: CASGSRDKGGYQPQHF. The CDR3 nucleotides are TGTGCCAGCGGTTCCCGGGACAAGGGTGGGTATCAGCCCCAGCATTTT.

This clone came up once. The chain couples TRBV5-5 to TRBJ2-7; no definite D call. The CDR3 is 15 residues long. V dropped 0 bases and J dropped 5 bases, with 15 bases sitting between them. CDR1 and CDR2 (germline): SGHKS, YYEKEE (reference sequence). CDR3 loop: CASSLAPISAHEQYF. The CDR3 DNA sequence: TGTGCCAGCAGCTTGGCTCCAATTAGTGCCCACGAGCAGTACTTC.

This chain links TRBV15 with TRBJ1-1; unclear D gene. CDR1 and CDR2 (germline): LNHNV, YYDKDF (reference sequence). With 1 base removed from V and 2 bases from J, the gap between germline ends came to 8 bases. CDR3 length: 14 residues. The DNA of the CDR3 is TGTGCCACCAGCAGAGGGCGGGCCAACACTGAAGCTTTCTTT. Protein product: CATSRGRANTEAFF.

The gene calls are TRBV30 and TRBJ2-1; TRBD1 agrees at 7 bases. This CDR3 region has 16 residues. Germline V CDR1 and CDR2: GTSNPN, SVGIG (reference sequence). Trimming removed 2 bases from V and 7 bases from J; junction bases left unmatched: 14. Here the CDR3 reads CAWSPRTGPLGNEQFF. The CDR3 DNA follows: TGTGCCTGGAGTCCTAGGACAGGCCCTTTAGGAAATGAGCAGTTCTTC.

This clone was seen a handful of times. The chain combines TRBV28 with TRBJ1-2; 7 bases agree with TRBD1. Per the germline V gene, CDR1 is MDHEN and CDR2 is SYDVKM. The CDR3 runs to 14 residues. The junction had 7 bases not matched to a gene; V was cut back by 5 bases and J by 4 bases. The CDR3 DNA follows: TGTGCCAGCAGTGTCCGACAGGGTTCCTATGGCTACACCTTC. Translation gives CASSVRQGSYGYTF.